The rows below give T cell receptor beta chains drawn from one sample of a study of T cells after yellow fever vaccination. TCRdb independently ran MiXCR on the 5' RACE reads; one entry per CDR3 protein. The sample has over 250,000 distinct CDR3 sequences; about 4% are singletons. The sequences come from PBMCs, collected 5 days after the yellow fever booster vaccination. The origin of the receptors is a man aged 18 to 30 who received the YFV17D yellow fever vaccine. CDR3s include the opening cysteine and the closing phenylalanine or tryptophan. The order of the fields is CDR3 DNA, CDR3 protein, J gene, D gene, V gene, clone size. The D gene is left open where the match is weak. Size values are once, few and many counts, or a class for expanded clones, and some rows have none.

DNA: TGTGCCAGCAGACGGCAGAAGGAGGGTTCACCCCTCCACTTT
CDR3: CASRRQKEGSPLHF
J: TRBJ1-6
D: NA
V: TRBV7-2
size: many

DNA: TGCAGCGTTGATACGGGTATGGAAGCTTTCTTT
CDR3: CSVDTGMEAFF
J: TRBJ1-1
D: NA
V: TRBV29-1
size: many

DNA: TGCGCCAGCAGCTTGGCCATGAGTCTTGGCAACACTGAAGCTTTCTTT
CDR3: CASSLAMSLGNTEAFF
J: TRBJ1-1
D: NA
V: TRBV5-1
size: many

DNA: TGTGCCAGCAGGGAACAGGGGGCTTCAGATACGCAGTATTTT
CDR3: CASREQGASDTQYF
J: TRBJ2-3
D: TRBD1
V: TRBV12-3/TRBV12-4
size: NA

DNA: TGTGCCAGCAGCCTTCGACACACGAACACCGGGGAGCTGTTTTTT
CDR3: CASSLRHTNTGELFF
J: TRBJ2-2
D: NA
V: TRBV4-2
size: many

DNA: TGCAGTGCTAAGGACAGCCCTAATCAGCCCCAGCATTTT
CDR3: CSAKDSPNQPQHF
J: TRBJ1-5
D: NA
V: TRBV20-1
size: few

DNA: TGTGCCAGCAGCTTAATAGGAGGGGGGGGTGAGCAGTTCTTC
CDR3: CASSLIGGGGEQFF
J: TRBJ2-1
D: NA
V: TRBV7-3
size: NA

DNA: TGTGCCAGCAGCTTACAGGGTAGCGGGGATGAGCAGTTCTTC
CDR3: CASSLQGSGDEQFF
J: TRBJ2-1
D: TRBD2
V: TRBV7-3
size: many

DNA: TGCGCCAGCAGCTTGGCAGGACGCCCATCCTACAATGAGCAGTTCTTC
CDR3: CASSLAGRPSYNEQFF
J: TRBJ2-1
D: NA
V: TRBV5-1
size: NA

DNA: TGTGCCAGCTCGCCGGAAGGGATGAGAGAAAAACTGTTTTTT
CDR3: CASSPEGMREKLFF
J: TRBJ1-4
D: NA
V: TRBV18
size: NA

DNA: TGCGCCAGCAGCTCGAACCAGGGGCCAGATACGCAGTATTTT
CDR3: CASSSNQGPDTQYF
J: TRBJ2-3
D: NA
V: TRBV5-1
size: few

DNA: TGTGCCAGCAGCCGCGACAGGGTCAGGTCCCAGCATTTT
CDR3: CASSRDRVRSQHF
J: TRBJ1-5
D: TRBD1
V: TRBV12-3/TRBV12-4
size: NA

DNA: TGTGCCAGCAGTGCACAACAGGGCATTGGGCATGGCTACACCTTC
CDR3: CASSAQQGIGHGYTF
J: TRBJ1-2
D: NA
V: TRBV12-3/TRBV12-4
size: few

DNA: TGCGCCAGCAGATCGGATCCGAACACCGGGGAGCTGTTTTTT
CDR3: CASRSDPNTGELFF
J: TRBJ2-2
D: NA
V: TRBV5-1
size: few

DNA: TGTGCCAGCAGCTCGCAGGGAGGTGGAGAGACCCAGTACTTC
CDR3: CASSSQGGGETQYF
J: TRBJ2-5
D: NA
V: TRBV7-2
size: many

DNA: TGTGCCAGCAGTTTTTCCGCTGGGGCCAACGTCCTGACTTTC
CDR3: CASSFSAGANVLTF
J: TRBJ2-6
D: NA
V: TRBV27
size: few

DNA: TGCAGTGCTAGAGATCCACAGGGCGGTCGTCGAGTAGGTGAAGCTTTCTTT
CDR3: CSARDPQGGRRVGEAFF
J: TRBJ1-1
D: NA
V: TRBV20-1
size: NA

DNA: TGTGCCATCAGTGAGTCCGCCCGTCGGGGAAGTAACGGCTACACCTTC
CDR3: CAISESARRGSNGYTF
J: TRBJ1-2
D: NA
V: TRBV10-3
size: many

DNA: TGTGCCAGCAGCTTAGGGAGATATCTCAACACTGAAGCTTTCTTT
CDR3: CASSLGRYLNTEAFF
J: TRBJ1-1
D: NA
V: TRBV7-9
size: many

DNA: TGTGCCAGCAGCCCATCCGGACACGAGCAGTACTTC
CDR3: CASSPSGHEQYF
J: TRBJ2-7
D: NA
V: TRBV4-2
size: many

DNA: TGCAGTGCTAGAAACCCGGTGAAAGAGACCCAGTACTTC
CDR3: CSARNPVKETQYF
J: TRBJ2-5
D: NA
V: TRBV20-1
size: many

DNA: TGTGCCAGCTCACCACCTGCGTCTAGCGGGGTCCAAGAGACCCAGTACTTC
CDR3: CASSPPASSGVQETQYF
J: TRBJ2-5
D: TRBD2
V: TRBV18
size: few

DNA: TGTGCCAGCAGCTCCCTCGATAGCAATCAGCCCCAGCATTTT
CDR3: CASSSLDSNQPQHF
J: TRBJ1-5
D: NA
V: TRBV7-4
size: many

DNA: TGCGCCAGCAGCCTCGGGACAGGAATAAGCAATCAGCCCCAGCATTTT
CDR3: CASSLGTGISNQPQHF
J: TRBJ1-5
D: TRBD1
V: TRBV5-1
size: NA

DNA: TGCGCCAGCAGCCACTCAGGGGGAAGGATCACTGAAGCTTTCTTT
CDR3: CASSHSGGRITEAFF
J: TRBJ1-1
D: TRBD1
V: TRBV4-1
size: few

DNA: TGTGCCAGCAGTGAATTAGGGGCCGACTCTGGAAACACCATATATTTT
CDR3: CASSELGADSGNTIYF
J: TRBJ1-3
D: NA
V: TRBV25-1
size: NA

DNA: TGTGCCAGCAGCTTAACGCGGGGGGGCTCAGATACGCAGTATTTT
CDR3: CASSLTRGGSDTQYF
J: TRBJ2-3
D: TRBD2
V: TRBV7-6
size: few

DNA: TGTGCCAGCAGCTTCCGAGACAGCGAGCTGTTCTTC
CDR3: CASSFRDSELFF
J: TRBJ2-1
D: NA
V: TRBV7-2
size: NA

DNA: TGTGCCAGCAGCAGCCCGCCGGGACAGCACAATGAGCAGTTCTTC
CDR3: CASSSPPGQHNEQFF
J: TRBJ2-1
D: TRBD1
V: TRBV9
size: NA

DNA: TGTGCCAGCAGCGCGGACTACAGGGGAAGGGGGGAAAAACTGTTTTTT
CDR3: CASSADYRGRGEKLFF
J: TRBJ1-4
D: TRBD1
V: TRBV5-4
size: many

DNA: TGCGCCAGCAGCTTAGGAGGTAACAATAATTCACCCCTCCACTTT
CDR3: CASSLGGNNNSPLHF
J: TRBJ1-6
D: NA
V: TRBV5-1
size: few

DNA: TGTGCCAGCAGGCGGAGCACGGGCCCCTACGAGCAGTACTTC
CDR3: CASRRSTGPYEQYF
J: TRBJ2-7
D: NA
V: TRBV6-5
size: few

DNA: TGCGCCAGCAGCTCTACTAGGGCGAACACCGGGGAGCTGTTTTTT
CDR3: CASSSTRANTGELFF
J: TRBJ2-2
D: NA
V: TRBV5-1
size: many

DNA: TGTGCCAGCAGCCGCGGACAGGCGAAACTGTTTTTT
CDR3: CASSRGQAKLFF
J: TRBJ1-4
D: TRBD1
V: TRBV9
size: NA

DNA: TGTGCCAGCAGTTACTCACCGGGAGAGAACGGGGAGCTGTTTTTT
CDR3: CASSYSPGENGELFF
J: TRBJ2-2
D: NA
V: TRBV6-2/TRBV6-3
size: many

DNA: TGTGCCAGCAGACTTAGGAGTGGGAAGGAGCCCCAGCATTTT
CDR3: CASRLRSGKEPQHF
J: TRBJ1-5
D: NA
V: TRBV7-8
size: few

DNA: TGTGCCAGCAGCTTGTATATCCACGAGCAGTACTTC
CDR3: CASSLYIHEQYF
J: TRBJ2-7
D: NA
V: TRBV5-6
size: NA

DNA: TGTGCCAGCAGCTCCCCCCGGACTAGCGGGGGGGCCTGGGAGACCCAGTACTTC
CDR3: CASSSPRTSGGAWETQYF
J: TRBJ2-5
D: TRBD2
V: TRBV7-2
size: few

DNA: TGTGCCTGGAGCGAAAACCGGGAGCTGGGGGACACCTTC
CDR3: CAWSENRELGDTF
J: TRBJ1-2
D: NA
V: TRBV30
size: NA

DNA: TGTGCCAGCAGCTTAGGGGACAGGGGTAGGAATCAGCCCCAGCATTTT
CDR3: CASSLGDRGRNQPQHF
J: TRBJ1-5
D: TRBD1
V: TRBV7-2
size: few

DNA: TGTGCCAGCAGCCACCGAAACCTGGGGGCGATTAATGAAAAACTGTTTTTT
CDR3: CASSHRNLGAINEKLFF
J: TRBJ1-4
D: NA
V: TRBV4-2
size: NA

DNA: TGTGCCAGCAGCTTAGTAGCGGTGGATGAGCAGTTCTTC
CDR3: CASSLVAVDEQFF
J: TRBJ2-1
D: NA
V: TRBV11-2
size: many

DNA: TGTGCCAGCAGTTTAGGCAGGAGGGACACTGAAGCTTTCTTT
CDR3: CASSLGRRDTEAFF
J: TRBJ1-1
D: NA
V: TRBV28
size: many

DNA: TGTGCCAGCAGTTTATTCTGGACCGGGGAGCTGTTTTTT
CDR3: CASSLFWTGELFF
J: TRBJ2-2
D: NA
V: TRBV12-3/TRBV12-4
size: NA

DNA: TGCAGTGCTAGAGATCAGCGGGCGAGCACAGATACGCAGTGTTTT
CDR3: CSARDQRASTDTQCF
J: TRBJ2-3
D: NA
V: TRBV20-1
size: NA

DNA: TGTGCCAGCAGCCTGTCCAACGTTGACAATGAGCAGTTCTTC
CDR3: CASSLSNVDNEQFF
J: TRBJ2-1
D: NA
V: TRBV4-2
size: few

DNA: TGTGCCAGCAGAATATCCAGAAACACCATATATTTT
CDR3: CASRISRNTIYF
J: TRBJ1-3
D: NA
V: TRBV7-2
size: few

DNA: TGTGCCAGCAGTTTGGACAGTCTTTCGAACACCGGGGAGCTGTTTTTT
CDR3: CASSLDSLSNTGELFF
J: TRBJ2-2
D: NA
V: TRBV6-5
size: many

DNA: TGCAGCGTTGGAGGTGGAACCAGCAATCAGCCCCAGCATTTT
CDR3: CSVGGGTSNQPQHF
J: TRBJ1-5
D: NA
V: TRBV29-1
size: few

DNA: TGCAGTGCTAGGTCGGGCGGGATGGGCCTCATGGGCTACACCTTC
CDR3: CSARSGGMGLMGYTF
J: TRBJ1-2
D: NA
V: TRBV20-1
size: NA

DNA: TGTGCCAGCACCGCCAACACACGGGATCCAAAAGCTTTCTTT
CDR3: CASTANTRDPKAFF
J: TRBJ1-1
D: NA
V: TRBV3-1
size: few